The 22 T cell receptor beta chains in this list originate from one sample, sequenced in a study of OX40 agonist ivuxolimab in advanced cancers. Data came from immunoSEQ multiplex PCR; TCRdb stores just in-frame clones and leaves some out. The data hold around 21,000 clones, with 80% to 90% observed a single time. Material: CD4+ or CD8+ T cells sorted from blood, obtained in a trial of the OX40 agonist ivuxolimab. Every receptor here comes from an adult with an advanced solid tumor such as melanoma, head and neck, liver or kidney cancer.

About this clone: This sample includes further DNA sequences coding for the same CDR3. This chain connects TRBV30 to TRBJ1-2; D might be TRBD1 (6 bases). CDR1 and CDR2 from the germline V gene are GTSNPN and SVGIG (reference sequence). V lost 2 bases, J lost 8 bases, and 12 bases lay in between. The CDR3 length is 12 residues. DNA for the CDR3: TGTGCCTGGAGTTTAACAGGGAAGGGCTACACCTTC. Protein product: CAWSLTGKGYTF.

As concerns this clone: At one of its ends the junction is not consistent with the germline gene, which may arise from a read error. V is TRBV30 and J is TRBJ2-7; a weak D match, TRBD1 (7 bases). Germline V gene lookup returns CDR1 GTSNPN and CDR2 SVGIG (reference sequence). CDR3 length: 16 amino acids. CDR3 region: CARSARGSRAGGEQYF. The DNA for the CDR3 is TGTGCCCGGAGTGCCCGGGGGAGCAGGGCAGGGGGCGAGCAGTACTTC.

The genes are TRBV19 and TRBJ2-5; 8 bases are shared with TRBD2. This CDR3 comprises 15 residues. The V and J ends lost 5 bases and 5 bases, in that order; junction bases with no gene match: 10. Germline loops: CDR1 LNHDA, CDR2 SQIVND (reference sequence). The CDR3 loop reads CASSVSGIGRETQYF. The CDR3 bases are TGTGCCAGTAGTGTTAGCGGGATAGGTAGGGAGACCCAGTACTTC.

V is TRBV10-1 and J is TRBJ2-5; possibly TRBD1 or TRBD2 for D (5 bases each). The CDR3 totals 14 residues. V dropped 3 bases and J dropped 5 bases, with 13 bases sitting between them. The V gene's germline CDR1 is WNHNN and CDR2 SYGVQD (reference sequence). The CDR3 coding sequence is TGCGCCAGCAGTGATGGGGGATTAGGGGAGACCCAGTACTTC. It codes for CASSDGGLGETQYF.

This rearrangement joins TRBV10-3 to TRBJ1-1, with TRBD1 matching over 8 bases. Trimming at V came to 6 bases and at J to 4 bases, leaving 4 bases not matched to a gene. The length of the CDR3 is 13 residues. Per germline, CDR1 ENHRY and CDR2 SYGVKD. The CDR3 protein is CAIRAQGATEAFF. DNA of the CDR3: TGTGCCATCAGAGCTCAGGGGGCCACTGAAGCTTTCTTT.

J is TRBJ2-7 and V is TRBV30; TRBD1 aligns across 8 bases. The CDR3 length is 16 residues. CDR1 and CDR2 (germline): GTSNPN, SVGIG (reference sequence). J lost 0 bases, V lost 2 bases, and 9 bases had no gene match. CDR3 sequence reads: CAWSSLRQGISYEQYF. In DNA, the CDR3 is TGTGCCTGGAGTAGTTTGAGACAGGGGATCTCCTACGAGCAGTACTTC.

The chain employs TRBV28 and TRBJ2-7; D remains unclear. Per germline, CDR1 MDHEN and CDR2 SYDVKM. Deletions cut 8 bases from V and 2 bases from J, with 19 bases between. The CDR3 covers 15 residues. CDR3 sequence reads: CASPPPGRPPYEQYF. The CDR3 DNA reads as TGTGCCAGCCCCCCCCCTGGCAGACCACCCTACGAGCAGTACTTC.

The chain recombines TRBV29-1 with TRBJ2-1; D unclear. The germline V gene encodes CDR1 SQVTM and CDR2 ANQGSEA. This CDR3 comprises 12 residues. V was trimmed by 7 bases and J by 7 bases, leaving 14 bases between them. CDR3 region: CSGEWRSNEQFF. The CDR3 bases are TGCAGCGGCGAATGGCGATCAAATGAGCAGTTCTTC.

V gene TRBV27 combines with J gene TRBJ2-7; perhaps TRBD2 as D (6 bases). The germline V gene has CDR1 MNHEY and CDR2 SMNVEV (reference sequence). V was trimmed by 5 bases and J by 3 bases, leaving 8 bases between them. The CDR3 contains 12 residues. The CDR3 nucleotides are TGTGCCAGCAGTCGGAGGGGCTACGAGCAGTACTTC. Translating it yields CASSRRGYEQYF.

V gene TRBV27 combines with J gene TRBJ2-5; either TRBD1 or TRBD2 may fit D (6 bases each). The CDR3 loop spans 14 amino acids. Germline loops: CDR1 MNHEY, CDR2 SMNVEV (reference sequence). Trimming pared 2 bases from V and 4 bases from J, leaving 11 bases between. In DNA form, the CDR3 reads TGTGCCAGCAGTTTAGAAGGGGGGCGAGAGACCCAGTACTTC. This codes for CASSLEGGRETQYF.

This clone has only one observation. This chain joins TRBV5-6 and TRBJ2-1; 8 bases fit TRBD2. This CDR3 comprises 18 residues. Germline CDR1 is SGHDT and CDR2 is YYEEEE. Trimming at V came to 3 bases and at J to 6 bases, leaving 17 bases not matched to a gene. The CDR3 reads CASSSLPGASGRFNEQFF. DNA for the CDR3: TGTGCCAGCAGCTCCCTCCCAGGGGCTAGCGGGCGATTCAATGAGCAGTTCTTC.

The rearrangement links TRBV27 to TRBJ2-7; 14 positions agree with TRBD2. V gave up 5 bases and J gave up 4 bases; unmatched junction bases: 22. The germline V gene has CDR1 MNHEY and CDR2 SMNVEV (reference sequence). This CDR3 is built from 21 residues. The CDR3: CASSPSGRTRTSGRITYEQYF. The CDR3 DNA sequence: TGTGCCAGCAGTCCCTCGGGCCGCACAAGGACTAGCGGGAGGATAACGTACGAGCAGTACTTC.

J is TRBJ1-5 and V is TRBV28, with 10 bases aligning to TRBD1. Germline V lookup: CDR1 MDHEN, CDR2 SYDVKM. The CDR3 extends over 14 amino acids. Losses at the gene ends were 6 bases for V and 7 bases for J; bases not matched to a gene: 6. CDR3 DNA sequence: TGTGCCAGCAGCCGACAGGGGGCCCGGCAGCCCCAGCATTTT. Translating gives CASSRQGARQPQHF.

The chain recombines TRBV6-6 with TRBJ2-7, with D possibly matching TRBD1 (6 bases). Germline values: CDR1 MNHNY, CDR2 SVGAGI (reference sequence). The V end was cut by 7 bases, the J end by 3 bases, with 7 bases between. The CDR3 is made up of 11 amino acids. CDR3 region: CASKQGYEQYF. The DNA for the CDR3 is TGTGCCAGCAAACAGGGCTACGAGCAGTACTTC.

The CDR3 spells CASSPLTSVYTQYF. DNA of the CDR3: TGTGCCAGCAGCCCCTTGACTAGCGTATATACGCAGTATTTT. The V and J genes are TRBV7-2 and TRBJ2-3; 8 bases agree with TRBD2. The germline V gene encodes CDR1 SGHTA and CDR2 FQGNSA. V shed 5 bases and J 7 bases; nucleotides not matched to a gene: 8. CDR3 length equals 14 residues.

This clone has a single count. CDR3 DNA sequence: TGTGCCAGCAGTCCTCGGGACAGGAGGAACACTGAAGCTTTCTTT. Its translation is CASSPRDRRNTEAFF. This chain uses TRBV28 with TRBJ1-1, with 8 bases aligning to TRBD1. J was trimmed by 1 base and V by 5 bases; bases with no gene match: 6. Germline-derived CDR1 and CDR2 are MDHEN and SYDVKM. The CDR3 loop spans 15 amino acids.

CDR3 bases: TGTGCCAGCAGCAATCCCGGGACCCCCTACGAGCAGTACTTC. This translates into CASSNPGTPYEQYF. The chain employs TRBV7-2 and TRBJ2-7; D is tentatively TRBD1 or TRBD2 (5 bases each). Looked up from germline, CDR1 is SGHTA and CDR2 is FQGNSA. The CDR3 has 14 amino acids. With 5 bases removed from V and 2 bases from J, the gap between germline ends came to 13 bases.

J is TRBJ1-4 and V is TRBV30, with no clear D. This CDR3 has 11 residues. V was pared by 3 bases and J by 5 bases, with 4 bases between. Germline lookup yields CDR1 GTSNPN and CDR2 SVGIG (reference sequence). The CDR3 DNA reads TGTGCCTGGAGAAAGAATGAAAAACTGTTTTTT. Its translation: CAWRKNEKLFF.

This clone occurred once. DNA of the CDR3: TGCGCCAGCAGCTTTTCGCAGGGTGGCACTGAAGCTTTCTTT. Its translation is CASSFSQGGTEAFF. The V call is TRBV5-1, the J call TRBJ1-1, with a tentative D call TRBD1 (5 bases). The V and J ends lost 2 bases and 4 bases respectively, with 12 bases between them. The germline gives CDR1 SGHRS, CDR2 YFSETQ. The length of the CDR3 is 14 residues.

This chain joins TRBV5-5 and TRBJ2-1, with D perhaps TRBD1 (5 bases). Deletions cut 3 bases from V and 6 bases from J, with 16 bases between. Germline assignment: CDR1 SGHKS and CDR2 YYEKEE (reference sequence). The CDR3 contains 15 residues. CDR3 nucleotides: TGTGCCAGCAGCTCAGTAAAGGGGCCTCTCAATGAGCAGTTCTTC. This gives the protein CASSSVKGPLNEQFF.

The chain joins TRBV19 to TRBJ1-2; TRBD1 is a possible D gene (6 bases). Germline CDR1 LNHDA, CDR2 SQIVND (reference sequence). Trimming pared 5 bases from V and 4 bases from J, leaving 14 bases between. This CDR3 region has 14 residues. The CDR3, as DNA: TGTGCCAGTAGTGTTAGGGGGGTAAGCTATGGCTACACCTTC. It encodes CASSVRGVSYGYTF.

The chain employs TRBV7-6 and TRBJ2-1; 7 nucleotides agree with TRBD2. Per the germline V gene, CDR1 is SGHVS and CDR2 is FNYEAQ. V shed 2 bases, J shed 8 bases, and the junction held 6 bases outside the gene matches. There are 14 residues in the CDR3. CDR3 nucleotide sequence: TGTGCCAGCAGCTTACCGCGGGAGATCGATGAGCAGTTCTTC. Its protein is CASSLPREIDEQFF. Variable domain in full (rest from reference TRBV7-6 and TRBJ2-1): GAGVSQSPRYKVTKRGQDVALRCDPISGHVSLYWYRQALGQGPEFLTYFNYEAQQDKSGLPNDRFSAERPEGSISTLTIQRTEQRDSAMYRCASSLPREIDEQFFGPGTRLTVL.